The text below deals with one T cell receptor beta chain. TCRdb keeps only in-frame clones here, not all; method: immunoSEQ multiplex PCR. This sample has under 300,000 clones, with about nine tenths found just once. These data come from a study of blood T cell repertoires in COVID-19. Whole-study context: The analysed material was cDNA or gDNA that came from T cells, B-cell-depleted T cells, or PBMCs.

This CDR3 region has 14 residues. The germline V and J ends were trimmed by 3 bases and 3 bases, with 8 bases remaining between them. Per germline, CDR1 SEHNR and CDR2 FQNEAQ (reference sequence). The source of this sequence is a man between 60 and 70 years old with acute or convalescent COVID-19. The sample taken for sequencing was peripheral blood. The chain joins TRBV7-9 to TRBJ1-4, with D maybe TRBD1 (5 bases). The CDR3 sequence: CASSFWGANEKLFF. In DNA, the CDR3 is TGTGCCAGCAGCTTTTGGGGGGCTAATGAAAAACTGTTTTTT.